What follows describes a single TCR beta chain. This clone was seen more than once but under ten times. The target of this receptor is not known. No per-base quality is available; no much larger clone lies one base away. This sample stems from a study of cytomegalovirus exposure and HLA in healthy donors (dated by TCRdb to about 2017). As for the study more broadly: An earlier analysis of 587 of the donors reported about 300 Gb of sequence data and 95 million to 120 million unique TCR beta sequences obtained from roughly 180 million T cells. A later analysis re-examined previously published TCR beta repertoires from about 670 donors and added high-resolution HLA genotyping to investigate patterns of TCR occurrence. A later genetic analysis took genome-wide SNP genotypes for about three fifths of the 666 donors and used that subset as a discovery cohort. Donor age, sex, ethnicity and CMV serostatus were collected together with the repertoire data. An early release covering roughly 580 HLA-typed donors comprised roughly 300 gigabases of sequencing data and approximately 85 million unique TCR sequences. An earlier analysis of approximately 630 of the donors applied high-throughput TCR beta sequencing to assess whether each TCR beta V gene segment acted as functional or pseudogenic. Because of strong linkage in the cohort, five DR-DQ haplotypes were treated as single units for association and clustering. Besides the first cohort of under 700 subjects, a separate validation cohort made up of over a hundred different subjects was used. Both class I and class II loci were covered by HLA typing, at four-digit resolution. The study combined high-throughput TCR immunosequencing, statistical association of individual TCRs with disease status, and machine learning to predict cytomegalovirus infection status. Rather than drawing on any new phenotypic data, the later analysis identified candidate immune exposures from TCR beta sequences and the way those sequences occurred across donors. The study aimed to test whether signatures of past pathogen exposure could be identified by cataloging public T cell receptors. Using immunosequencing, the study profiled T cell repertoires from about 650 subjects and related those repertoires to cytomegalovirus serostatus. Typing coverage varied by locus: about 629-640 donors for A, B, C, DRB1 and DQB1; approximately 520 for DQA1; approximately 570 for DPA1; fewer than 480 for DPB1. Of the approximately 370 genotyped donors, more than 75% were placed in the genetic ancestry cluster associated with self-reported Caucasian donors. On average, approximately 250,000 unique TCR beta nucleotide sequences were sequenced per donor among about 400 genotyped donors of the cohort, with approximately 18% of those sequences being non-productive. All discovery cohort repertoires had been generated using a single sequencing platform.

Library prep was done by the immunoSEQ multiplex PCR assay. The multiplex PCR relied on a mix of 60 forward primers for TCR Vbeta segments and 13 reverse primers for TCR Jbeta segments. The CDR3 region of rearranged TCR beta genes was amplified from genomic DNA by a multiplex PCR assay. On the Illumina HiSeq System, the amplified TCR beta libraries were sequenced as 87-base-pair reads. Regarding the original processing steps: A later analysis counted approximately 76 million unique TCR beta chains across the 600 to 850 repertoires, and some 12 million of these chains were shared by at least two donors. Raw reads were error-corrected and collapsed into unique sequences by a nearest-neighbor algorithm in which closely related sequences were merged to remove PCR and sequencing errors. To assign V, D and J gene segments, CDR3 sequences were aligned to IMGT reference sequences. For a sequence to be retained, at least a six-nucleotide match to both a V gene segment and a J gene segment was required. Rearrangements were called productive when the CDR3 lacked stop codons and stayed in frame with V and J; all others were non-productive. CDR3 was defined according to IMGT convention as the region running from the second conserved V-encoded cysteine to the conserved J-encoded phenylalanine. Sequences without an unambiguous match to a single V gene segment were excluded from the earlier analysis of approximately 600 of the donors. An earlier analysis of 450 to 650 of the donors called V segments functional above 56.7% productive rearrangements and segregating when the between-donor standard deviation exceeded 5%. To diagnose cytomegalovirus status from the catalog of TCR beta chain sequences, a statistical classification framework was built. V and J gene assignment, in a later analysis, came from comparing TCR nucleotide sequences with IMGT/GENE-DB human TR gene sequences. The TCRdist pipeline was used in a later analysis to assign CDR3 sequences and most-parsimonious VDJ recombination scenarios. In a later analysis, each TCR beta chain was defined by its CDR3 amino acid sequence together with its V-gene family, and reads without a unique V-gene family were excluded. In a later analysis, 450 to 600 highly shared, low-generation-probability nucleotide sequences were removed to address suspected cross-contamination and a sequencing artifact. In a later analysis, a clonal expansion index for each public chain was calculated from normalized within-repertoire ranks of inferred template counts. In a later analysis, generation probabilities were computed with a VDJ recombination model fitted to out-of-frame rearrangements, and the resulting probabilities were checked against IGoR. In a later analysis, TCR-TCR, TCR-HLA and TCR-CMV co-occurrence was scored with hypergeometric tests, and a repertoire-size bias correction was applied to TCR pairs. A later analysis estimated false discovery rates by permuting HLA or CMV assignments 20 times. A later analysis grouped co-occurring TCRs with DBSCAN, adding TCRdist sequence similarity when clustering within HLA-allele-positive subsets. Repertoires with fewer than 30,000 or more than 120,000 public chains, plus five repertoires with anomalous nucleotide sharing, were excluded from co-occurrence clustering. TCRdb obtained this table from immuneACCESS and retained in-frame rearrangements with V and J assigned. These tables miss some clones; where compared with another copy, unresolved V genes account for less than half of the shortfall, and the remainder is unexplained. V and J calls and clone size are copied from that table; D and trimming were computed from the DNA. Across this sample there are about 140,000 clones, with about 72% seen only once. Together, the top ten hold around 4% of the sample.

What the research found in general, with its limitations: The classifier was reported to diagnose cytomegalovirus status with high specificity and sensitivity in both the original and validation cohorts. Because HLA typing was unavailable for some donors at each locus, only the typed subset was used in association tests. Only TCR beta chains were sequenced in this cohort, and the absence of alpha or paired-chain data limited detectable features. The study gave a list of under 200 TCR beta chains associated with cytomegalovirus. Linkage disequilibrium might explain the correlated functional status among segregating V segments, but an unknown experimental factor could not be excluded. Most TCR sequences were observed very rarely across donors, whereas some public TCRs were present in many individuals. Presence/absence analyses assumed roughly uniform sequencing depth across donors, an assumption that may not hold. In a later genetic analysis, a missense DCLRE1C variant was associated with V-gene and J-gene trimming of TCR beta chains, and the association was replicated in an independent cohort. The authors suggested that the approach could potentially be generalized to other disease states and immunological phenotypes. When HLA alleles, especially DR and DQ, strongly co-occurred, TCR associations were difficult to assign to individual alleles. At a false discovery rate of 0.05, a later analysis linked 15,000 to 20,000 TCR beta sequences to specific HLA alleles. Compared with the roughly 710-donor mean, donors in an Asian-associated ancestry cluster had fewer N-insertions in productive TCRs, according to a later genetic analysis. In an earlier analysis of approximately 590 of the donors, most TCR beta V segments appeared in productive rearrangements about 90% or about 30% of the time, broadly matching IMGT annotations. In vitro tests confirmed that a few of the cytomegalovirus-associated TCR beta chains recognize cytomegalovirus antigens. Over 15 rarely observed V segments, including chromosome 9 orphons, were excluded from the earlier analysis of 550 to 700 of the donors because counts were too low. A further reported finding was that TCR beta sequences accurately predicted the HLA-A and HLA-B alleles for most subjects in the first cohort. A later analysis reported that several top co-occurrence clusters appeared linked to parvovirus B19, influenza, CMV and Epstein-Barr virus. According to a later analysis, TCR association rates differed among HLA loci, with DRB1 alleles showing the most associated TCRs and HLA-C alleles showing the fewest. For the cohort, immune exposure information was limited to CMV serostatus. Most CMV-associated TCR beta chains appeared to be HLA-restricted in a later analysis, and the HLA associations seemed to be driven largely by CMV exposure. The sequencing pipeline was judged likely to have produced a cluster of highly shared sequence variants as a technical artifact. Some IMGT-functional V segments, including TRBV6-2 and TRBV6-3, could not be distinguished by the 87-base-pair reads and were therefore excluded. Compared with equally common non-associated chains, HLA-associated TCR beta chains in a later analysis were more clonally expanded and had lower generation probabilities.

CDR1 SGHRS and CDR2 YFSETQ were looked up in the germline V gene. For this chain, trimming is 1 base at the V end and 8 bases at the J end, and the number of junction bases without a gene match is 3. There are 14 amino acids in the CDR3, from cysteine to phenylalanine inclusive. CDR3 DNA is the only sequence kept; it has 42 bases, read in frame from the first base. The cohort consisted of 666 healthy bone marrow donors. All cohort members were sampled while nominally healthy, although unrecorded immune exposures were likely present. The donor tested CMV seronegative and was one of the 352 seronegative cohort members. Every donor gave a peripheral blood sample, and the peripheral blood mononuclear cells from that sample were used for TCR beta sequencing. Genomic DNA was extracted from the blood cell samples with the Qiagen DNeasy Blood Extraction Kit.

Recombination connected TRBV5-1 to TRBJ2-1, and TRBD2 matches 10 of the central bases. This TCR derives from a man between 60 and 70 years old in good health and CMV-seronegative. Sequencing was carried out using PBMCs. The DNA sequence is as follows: TGCGCCAGCAGCTTGCTAGCGGGAGAGGATGAGCAGTTCTTC. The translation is CASSLLAGEDEQFF.